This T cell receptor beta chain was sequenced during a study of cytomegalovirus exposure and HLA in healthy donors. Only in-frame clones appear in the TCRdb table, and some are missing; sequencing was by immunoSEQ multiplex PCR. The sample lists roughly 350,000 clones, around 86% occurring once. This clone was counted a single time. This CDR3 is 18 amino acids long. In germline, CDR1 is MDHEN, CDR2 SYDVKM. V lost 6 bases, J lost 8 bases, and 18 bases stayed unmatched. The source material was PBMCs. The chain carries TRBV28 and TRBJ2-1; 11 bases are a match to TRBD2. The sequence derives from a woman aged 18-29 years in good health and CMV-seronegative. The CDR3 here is CASSSGLLSGRGGDEQFF. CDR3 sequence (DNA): TGTGCCAGCAGCTCAGGATTACTTAGCGGGAGGGGAGGGGATGAGCAGTTCTTC. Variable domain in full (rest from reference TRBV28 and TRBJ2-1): DVKVTQSSRYLVKRTGEKVFLECVQDMDHENMFWYRQDPGLGLRLIYFSYDVKMKEKGDIPEGYSVSREKKERFSLILESASTNQTSMYLCASSSGLLSGRGGDEQFFGPGTRLTVL.